This is a list of T cell receptor beta chains from one sample in a study of T cell responses to AZD1222 COVID-19 vaccine. Profiling relied on immunoSEQ multiplex PCR, and the TCRdb table lists in-frame clones only, not all of them. The repertoire holds about 270,000 clones, with 90% to 95% as singletons. The sequencing here drew on peripheral blood, taken 28 days after the second AZD1222 dose. The source is an adult who received the AZD1222 COVID-19 vaccine. CDR3s include the opening cysteine and the closing phenylalanine or tryptophan. The D gene is left open where the match is weak. Clone size appears in some rows only: once, few, many, or a class for an expanded clone.

abundance	v_gene	j_gene	d_gene	CDR3aa	CDR3nt
-	TRBV4-1	TRBJ2-2	-	CASSQRTQNTGELFF	TGCGCCAGCAGCCAACGGACACAAAACACCGGGGAGCTGTTTTTT
-	TRBV10-2	TRBJ2-2	-	CASNPNTGELFF	TGCGCCAGCAACCCAAACACCGGGGAGCTGTTTTTT
once	TRBV6-5	TRBJ1-4	-	CASTIPGGPAGKLFF	TGTGCCAGCACGATCCCTGGAGGGCCGGCGGGAAAACTGTTTTTT
-	TRBV9	TRBJ2-7	TRBD2	CASSVGAGGTYEQYF	TGTGCCAGCAGCGTAGGCGCGGGAGGAACCTACGAGCAGTACTTC
-	TRBV5-6	TRBJ2-7	-	CASSSGTSSAYEQYF	TGTGCCAGCAGCTCCGGGACCTCGTCGGCCTACGAGCAGTACTTC
-	TRBV18	TRBJ1-5	TRBD1	CASSPGQGRGYSNQPQHF	TGTGCCAGCTCACCGGGACAGGGAAGGGGGTATAGCAATCAGCCCCAGCATTTT
-	TRBV12-3/TRBV12-4	TRBJ1-5	-	CASRPRPNQPQHF	TGTGCCAGCAGGCCGCGGCCTAATCAGCCCCAGCATTTT
-	TRBV28	TRBJ2-1	TRBD2	CASSPLAGGFGNEQFF	TGTGCCAGCAGTCCCCTAGCGGGGGGGTTTGGCAATGAGCAGTTCTTC
-	TRBV4-3	TRBJ2-2	TRBD2	CASSQGAGVYNTGELFF	TGCGCCAGCAGCCAAGGGGCGGGAGTGTATAACACCGGGGAGCTGTTTTTT
-	TRBV11-2	TRBJ2-5	-	CASSLDSGLRRETQYF	TGTGCCAGCAGCTTAGATTCTGGATTACGAAGAGAGACCCAGTACTTC
-	TRBV19	TRBJ1-2	-	CASSVLSEGGYTF	TGTGCCAGTAGTGTCCTCAGTGAGGGCGGCTACACCTTC
-	TRBV18	TRBJ1-6	-	CASSPEAEGSPLHF	TGTGCCAGCTCACCAGAGGCGGAGGGCTCACCCCTCCACTTT
-	TRBV4-3	TRBJ2-1	TRBD2	CASSQDRVAGQFF	TGCGCCAGCAGCCAAGACAGAGTAGCGGGGCAGTTCTTC
-	TRBV12-3/TRBV12-4	TRBJ2-7	TRBD2	CASTAGAYEQYF	TGTGCCAGCACCGCGGGAGCCTACGAGCAGTACTTC
-	TRBV7-9	TRBJ1-1	-	CASSPRQDTEAFF	TGTGCCAGCAGCCCACGACAGGACACTGAAGCTTTCTTT
-	TRBV4-1	TRBJ1-1	-	CASSQEWAWTEAFF	TGCGCCAGCAGCCAAGAGTGGGCCTGGACTGAAGCTTTCTTT
-	TRBV5-5	TRBJ2-2	-	CASSQDPFGELFF	TGTGCCAGCAGCCAGGACCCGTTTGGGGAGCTGTTTTTT
-	TRBV6-5	TRBJ1-2	-	CASSYSDPGRGYTF	TGTGCCAGCAGTTACTCTGACCCGGGGCGGGGCTACACCTTC
-	TRBV9	TRBJ2-5	TRBD2	CASSVPTSGDQETQYF	TGTGCCAGCAGCGTACCTACTAGCGGGGACCAAGAGACCCAGTACTTC
-	TRBV6-2/TRBV6-3	TRBJ2-1	TRBD2	CASSPGLSRRGFF	TGTGCCAGCAGTCCGGGACTATCCAGGAGGGGGTTCTTC
-	TRBV5-1	TRBJ2-1	-	CASRVTGTEQFF	TGCGCCAGCAGGGTGACAGGCACTGAGCAGTTCTTC
-	TRBV19	TRBJ2-7	-	CASSPRPGGSEQYF	TGTGCCAGTAGTCCCCGGCCCGGGGGTAGCGAGCAGTACTTC
-	TRBV19	TRBJ1-2	-	CASSFGGEPFYGYTF	TGTGCCAGTAGTTTCGGAGGGGAACCCTTCTATGGCTACACCTTC
-	TRBV10-3	TRBJ1-6	-	CAISKDGLAYNSPLHF	TGTGCCATCAGCAAGGACGGCCTAGCCTATAATTCACCCCTCCACTTT
-	TRBV9	TRBJ2-3	TRBD2	CASSVGGSGSTDTQYF	TGTGCCAGCAGCGTTGGTGGTAGCGGGAGCACAGATACGCAGTATTTT
-	TRBV5-4	TRBJ2-5	-	CASSLRREIQETQYF	TGTGCCAGCAGCTTACGTCGGGAAATACAAGAGACCCAGTACTTC
once	TRBV4-2	TRBJ2-7	-	CASSPEGAGDSYEQYF	TGTGCCAGCAGCCCCGAGGGGGCGGGGGATTCCTACGAGCAGTACTTC
few	TRBV6-2/TRBV6-3	TRBJ2-7	-	CASSWADYEQYF	TGTGCCAGCAGCTGGGCCGACTACGAGCAGTACTTC
-	TRBV7-8	TRBJ1-5	TRBD1	CASSSYTGTGSYSNQPQHF	TGTGCCAGCAGCTCTTACACCGGGACAGGGTCCTATAGCAATCAGCCCCAGCATTTT
-	TRBV30	TRBJ1-2	TRBD1	CAWSVGTGTNYGYTF	TGTGCCTGGAGTGTAGGGACAGGGACGAACTATGGCTACACCTTC
-	TRBV4-3	TRBJ2-6	-	CASSQETWGGANVLTF	TGCGCCAGCAGCCAAGAGACATGGGGGGGGGCCAACGTCCTGACTTTC
-	TRBV5-5	TRBJ1-3	-	CASSLVTGKNTIYF	TGTGCCAGCAGCTTGGTCACAGGGAAAAACACCATATATTTT
-	TRBV5-1	TRBJ1-6	TRBD1	CASSLAGRDRGSPLHF	TGCGCCAGCAGCTTGGCCGGGCGGGACAGGGGATCACCCCTCCACTTT
-	TRBV28	TRBJ1-2	-	CATRDDNYGYTF	TGTGCCACCCGGGACGATAACTATGGCTACACCTTC
-	TRBV5-1	TRBJ2-2	TRBD2	CASSLGLADTGELFF	TGCGCCAGCAGCTTGGGGCTAGCGGACACCGGGGAGCTGTTTTTT
-	TRBV28	TRBJ2-3	-	CASSLGATDTQYF	TGTGCCAGCAGTTTGGGGGCCACAGATACGCAGTATTTT
-	TRBV28	TRBJ2-1	-	CASSSPAGGRVNEQFF	TGTGCCAGCAGTTCCCCAGCGGGTGGCAGGGTAAATGAGCAGTTCTTC
-	TRBV24-1	TRBJ2-1	-	CATSDFTRNEQFF	TGTGCCACCAGTGATTTCACTCGCAATGAGCAGTTCTTC
once	TRBV7-2	TRBJ2-7	-	CASSLGDSGYEQYF	TGTGCCAGCAGCTTAGGGGATTCCGGCTACGAGCAGTACTTC
-	TRBV6-5	TRBJ1-4	TRBD1	CATRQGREKLFF	TGTGCCACCCGACAGGGTAGGGAAAAACTGTTTTTT
-	TRBV20-1	TRBJ2-3	-	CSASGLKADLSTDTQYF	TGCAGTGCTAGTGGACTGAAAGCTGACTTAAGCACAGATACGCAGTATTTT
-	TRBV4-3	TRBJ2-1	TRBD2	CASSQDHLAGFYNEQFF	TGCGCCAGCAGCCAAGATCACCTAGCGGGATTCTACAATGAGCAGTTCTTC
-	TRBV12-3/TRBV12-4	TRBJ1-2	-	CASSRVRGGYTF	TGTGCCAGCAGCAGGGTGAGAGGCGGCTACACCTTC